This T cell receptor (beta chain) was observed in a study of blood T cell repertoires in COVID-19. For the study at large: Material from acute and convalescent COVID-19 was sourced from the United States, Italy and Spain.

As originally analysed: Amplification of reference gene primers was used by the study to estimate nucleated cell counts. Profiled with immunoSEQ multiplex PCR; TCRdb holds only in-frame clones, not every one. V, J and clone size were drawn from that table, and D and trimming were deduced from the DNA. Of 210,000 or so clones listed, under 90% are singletons. CDR1 SGHRS and CDR2 YFSETQ come from the germline V gene. The CDR3 is 13 residues long. The ends were cut back, 6 bases at V and 0 bases at J, with 7 bases in the middle. The sequenced sample consisted of peripheral blood. The sequence derives from a man aged 50-60 years with acute or convalescent COVID-19. The rearrangement joins TRBV5-1 to TRBJ1-3, with TRBD1 as a possible D gene (5 bases). CDR3 nucleotide sequence: TGCGCCAGCAAACAGGACTCTGGAAACACCATATATTTT. It codes for CASKQDSGNTIYF.